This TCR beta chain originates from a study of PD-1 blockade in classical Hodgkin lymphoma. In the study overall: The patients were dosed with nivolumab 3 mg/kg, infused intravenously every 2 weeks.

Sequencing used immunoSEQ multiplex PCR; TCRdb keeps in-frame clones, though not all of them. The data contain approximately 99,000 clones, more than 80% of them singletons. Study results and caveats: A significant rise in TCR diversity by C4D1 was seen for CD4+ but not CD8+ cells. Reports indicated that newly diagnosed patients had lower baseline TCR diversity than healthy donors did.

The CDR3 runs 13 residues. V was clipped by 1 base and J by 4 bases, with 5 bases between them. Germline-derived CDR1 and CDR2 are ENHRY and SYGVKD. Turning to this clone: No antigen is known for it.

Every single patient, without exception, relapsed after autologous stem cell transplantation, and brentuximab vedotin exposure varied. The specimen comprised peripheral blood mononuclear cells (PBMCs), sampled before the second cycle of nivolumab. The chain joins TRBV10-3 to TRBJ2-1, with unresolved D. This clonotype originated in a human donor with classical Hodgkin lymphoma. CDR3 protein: CAISELQYNEQFF. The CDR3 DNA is TGTGCCATCAGTGAGTTACAATACAATGAGCAGTTCTTC.